Below, one TCR beta chain is given with its context. Its antigen is not identified. The trim removed 5 bases at V and 3 bases at J, leaving 4 bases unmatched. Germline V gives CDR1 SGHRS, CDR2 YFSETQ. The CDR3 is made up of 14 amino acids. This specimen comes from a study of beta chain features in type 1 diabetes. Study results and limitations: Type 1 diabetes patients showed a moderate but significant shortening of TCRB CDR3s in all four CD4+ subsets. Sequencing from cDNA could over-represent high-TCR-expressing cells.

Sequencing targeted expressed TCRB transcripts, as all isolated RNA had been reverse transcribed. Produced via immunoSEQ multiplex PCR; TCRdb's table is partial and in-frame only. In the table there are more than 300,000 clones, over 12% of which are singletons. Source material: naive CD4+ T cells from blood. The chain couples TRBV5-1 to TRBJ2-7, with 11 nucleotides matching TRBD2. The origin of this receptor is a woman aged 18-29 years in good health. The CDR3 sequence is CASRGGTSGYEQYF. Here the CDR3 DNA reads TGCGCCAGCAGAGGCGGGACTAGCGGCTACGAGCAGTACTTC.